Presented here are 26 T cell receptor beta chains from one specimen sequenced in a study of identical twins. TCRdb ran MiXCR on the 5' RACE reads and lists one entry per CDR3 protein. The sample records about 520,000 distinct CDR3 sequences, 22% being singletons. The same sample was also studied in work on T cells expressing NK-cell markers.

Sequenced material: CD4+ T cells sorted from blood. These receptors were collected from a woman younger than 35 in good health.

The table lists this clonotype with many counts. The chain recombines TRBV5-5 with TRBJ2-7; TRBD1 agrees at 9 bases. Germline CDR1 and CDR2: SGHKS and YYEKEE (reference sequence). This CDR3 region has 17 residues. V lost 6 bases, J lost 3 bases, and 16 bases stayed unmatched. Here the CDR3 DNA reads TGTGCCAGCATCGACTTTACCGGGACAGGGAAATTCTACGAGCAGTACTTC. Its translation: CASIDFTGTGKFYEQYF.

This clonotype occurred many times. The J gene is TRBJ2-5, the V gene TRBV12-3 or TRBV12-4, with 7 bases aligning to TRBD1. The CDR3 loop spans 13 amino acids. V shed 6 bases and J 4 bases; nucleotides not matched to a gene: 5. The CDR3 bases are TGTGCCAGCAGCTTTGACAGGGTAGAGACCCAGTACTTC. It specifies CASSFDRVETQYF.

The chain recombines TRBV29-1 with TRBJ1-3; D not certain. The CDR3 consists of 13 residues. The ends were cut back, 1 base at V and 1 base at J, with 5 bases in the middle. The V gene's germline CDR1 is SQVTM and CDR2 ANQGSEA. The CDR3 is CSVEVVSGNTIYF. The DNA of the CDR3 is TGCAGCGTTGAAGTAGTTTCTGGAAACACCATATATTTT.

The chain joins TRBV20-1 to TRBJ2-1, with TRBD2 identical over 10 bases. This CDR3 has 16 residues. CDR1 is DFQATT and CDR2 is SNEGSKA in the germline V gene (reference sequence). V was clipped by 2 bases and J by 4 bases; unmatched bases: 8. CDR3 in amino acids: CSARTSGAINYNEQFF. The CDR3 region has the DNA TGCAGTGCTAGAACTAGCGGGGCTATCAATTACAATGAGCAGTTCTTC.

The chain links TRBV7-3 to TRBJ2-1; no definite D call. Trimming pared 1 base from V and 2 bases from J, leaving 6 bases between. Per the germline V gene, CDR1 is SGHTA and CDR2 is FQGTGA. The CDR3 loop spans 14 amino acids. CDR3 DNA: TGTGCCAGCAGCTTAAGGGCGACCTACAATGAGCAGTTCTTC. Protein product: CASSLRATYNEQFF.

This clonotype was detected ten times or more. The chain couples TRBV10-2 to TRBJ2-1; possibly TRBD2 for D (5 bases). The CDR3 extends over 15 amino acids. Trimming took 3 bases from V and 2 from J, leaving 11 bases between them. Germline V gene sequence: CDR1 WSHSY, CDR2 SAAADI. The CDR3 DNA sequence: TGCGCCAGCAGTGATGGGCGGGTAGCCTACAATGAGCAGTTCTTC. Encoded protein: CASSDGRVAYNEQFF.

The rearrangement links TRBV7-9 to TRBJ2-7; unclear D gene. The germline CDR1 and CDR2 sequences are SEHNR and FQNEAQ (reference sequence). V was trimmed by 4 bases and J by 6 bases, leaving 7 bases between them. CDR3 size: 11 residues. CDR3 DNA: TGTGCCAGCAGCTCCTCCCTCGAGCAGTACTTC. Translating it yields CASSSSLEQYF.

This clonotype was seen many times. This chain's CDR3 is CASSPMTWKETQYF. The CDR3 region has the DNA TGTGCCAGCAGCCCCATGACCTGGAAAGAGACCCAGTACTTC. The genes are TRBV12-3 or TRBV12-4 and TRBJ2-5, with D unresolved. Trimming removed 6 bases from V and 3 bases from J, with 14 bases in between. The CDR3 has 14 amino acids.

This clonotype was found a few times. The CDR3 reads CASSLQAGEGETQYF. CDR3 coding DNA: TGTGCCAGCAGCTTACAAGCGGGAGAAGGGGAGACCCAGTACTTC. This chain connects TRBV7-2 to TRBJ2-5, with TRBD2 matching 8 bases. V lost 2 bases to trimming and J lost 5 bases; unmatched junction nucleotides: 7. The CDR3 spans 15 residues. Germline lookup yields CDR1 SGHTA and CDR2 FQGNSA.

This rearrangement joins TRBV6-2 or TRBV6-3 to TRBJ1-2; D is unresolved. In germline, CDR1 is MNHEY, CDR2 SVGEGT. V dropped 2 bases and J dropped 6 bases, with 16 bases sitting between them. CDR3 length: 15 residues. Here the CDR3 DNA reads TGTGCCAGCAGTTACCCCGGACGGGGAATGAATGGCTACACCTTC. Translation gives CASSYPGRGMNGYTF.

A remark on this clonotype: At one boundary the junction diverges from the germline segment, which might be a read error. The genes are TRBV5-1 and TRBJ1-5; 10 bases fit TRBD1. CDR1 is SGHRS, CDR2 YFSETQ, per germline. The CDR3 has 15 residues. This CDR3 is CASRLGTGDSQPQHF. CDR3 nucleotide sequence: TGCGCCAGCAGGTTGGGGACAGGGGACAGTCAGCCCCAGCATTTT.

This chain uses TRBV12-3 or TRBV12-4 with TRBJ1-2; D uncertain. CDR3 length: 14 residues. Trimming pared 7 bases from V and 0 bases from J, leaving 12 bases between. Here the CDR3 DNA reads TGTGCCAGCACTCCTTCCCGGACTAACTATGGCTACACCTTC. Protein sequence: CASTPSRTNYGYTF.

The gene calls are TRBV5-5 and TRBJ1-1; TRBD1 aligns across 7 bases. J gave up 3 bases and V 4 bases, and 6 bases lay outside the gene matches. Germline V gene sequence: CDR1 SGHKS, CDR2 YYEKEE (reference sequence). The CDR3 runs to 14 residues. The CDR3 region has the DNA TGTGCCAGCAGCCTTAGACAGGGCCACACTGAAGCTTTCTTT. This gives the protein CASSLRQGHTEAFF.

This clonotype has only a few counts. For the CDR3, the DNA is TGTGCCAGCAGCTTAGATGCAGGGGGCGGCGGCACTGAAGCTTTCTTT. Residues: CASSLDAGGGGTEAFF. V gene TRBV11-2 combines with J gene TRBJ1-1, with 8 bases aligning to TRBD1. With 0 bases clipped from V and 4 bases from J, the junction kept 7 bases outside the gene matches. Germline CDR1 and CDR2: SGHAT and FQNNGV. There are 16 residues in the CDR3.

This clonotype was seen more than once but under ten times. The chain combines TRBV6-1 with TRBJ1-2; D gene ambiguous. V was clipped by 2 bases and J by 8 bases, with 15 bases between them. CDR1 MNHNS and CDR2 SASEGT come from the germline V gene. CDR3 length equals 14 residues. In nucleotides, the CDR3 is TGTGCCAGCAGTGAATTGTGGGCAGTCGAAGGCTACACCTTC. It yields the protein CASSELWAVEGYTF.

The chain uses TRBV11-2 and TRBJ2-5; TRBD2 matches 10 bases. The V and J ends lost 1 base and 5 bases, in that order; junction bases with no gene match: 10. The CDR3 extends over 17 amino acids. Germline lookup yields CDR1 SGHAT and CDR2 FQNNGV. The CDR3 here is CASSLVRRGLAPETQYF. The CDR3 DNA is TGTGCCAGCAGCTTAGTCCGACGGGGACTAGCGCCGGAGACCCAGTACTTC.

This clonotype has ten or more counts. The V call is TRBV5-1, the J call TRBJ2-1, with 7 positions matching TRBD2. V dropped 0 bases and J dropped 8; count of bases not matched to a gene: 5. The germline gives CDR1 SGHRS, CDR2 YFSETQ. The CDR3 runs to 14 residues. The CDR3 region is CASSLEPAGDEQFF. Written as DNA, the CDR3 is TGCGCCAGCAGCTTGGAACCGGCGGGGGATGAGCAGTTCTTC.

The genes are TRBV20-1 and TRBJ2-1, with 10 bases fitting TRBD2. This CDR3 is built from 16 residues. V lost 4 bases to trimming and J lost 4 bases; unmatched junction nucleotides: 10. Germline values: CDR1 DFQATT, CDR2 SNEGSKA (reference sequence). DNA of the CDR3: TGCAGTGCTATTGGGTTTAGCGGGAGGCCGTACAATGAGCAGTTCTTC. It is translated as CSAIGFSGRPYNEQFF.

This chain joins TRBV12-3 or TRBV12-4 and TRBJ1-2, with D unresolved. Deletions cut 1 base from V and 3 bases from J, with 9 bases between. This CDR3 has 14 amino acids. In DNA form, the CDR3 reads TGTGCCAGCAGTTTAGAAGGTTTCTACTATGGCTACACCTTC. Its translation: CASSLEGFYYGYTF.

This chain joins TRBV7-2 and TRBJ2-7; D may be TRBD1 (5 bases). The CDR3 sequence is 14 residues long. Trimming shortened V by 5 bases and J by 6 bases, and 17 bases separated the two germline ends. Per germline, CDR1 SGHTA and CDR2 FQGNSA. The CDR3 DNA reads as TGTGCCAGCAGCGCTGGCCTAAGGGGCCTCGAGCAGTACTTC. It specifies CASSAGLRGLEQYF.

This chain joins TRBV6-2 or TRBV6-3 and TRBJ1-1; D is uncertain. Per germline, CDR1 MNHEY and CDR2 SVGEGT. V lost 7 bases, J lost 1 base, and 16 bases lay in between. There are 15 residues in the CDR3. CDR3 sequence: CASTLNIRRNTEAFF. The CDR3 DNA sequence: TGTGCCAGCACCCTGAATATAAGGAGGAACACTGAAGCTTTCTTT.

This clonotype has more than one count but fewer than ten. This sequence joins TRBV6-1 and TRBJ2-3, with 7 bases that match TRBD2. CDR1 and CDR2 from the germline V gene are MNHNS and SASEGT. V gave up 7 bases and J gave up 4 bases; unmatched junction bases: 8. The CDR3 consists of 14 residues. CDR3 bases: TGTGCCAGCAATCCAGCGGGACGTTCAGATACGCAGTATTTT. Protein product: CASNPAGRSDTQYF.

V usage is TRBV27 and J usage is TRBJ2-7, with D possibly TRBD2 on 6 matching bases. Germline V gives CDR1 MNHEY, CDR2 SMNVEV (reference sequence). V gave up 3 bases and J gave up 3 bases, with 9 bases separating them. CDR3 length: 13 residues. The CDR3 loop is CASSFREDYEQYF. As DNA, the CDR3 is TGTGCCAGCAGTTTTAGGGAGGACTACGAGCAGTACTTC.

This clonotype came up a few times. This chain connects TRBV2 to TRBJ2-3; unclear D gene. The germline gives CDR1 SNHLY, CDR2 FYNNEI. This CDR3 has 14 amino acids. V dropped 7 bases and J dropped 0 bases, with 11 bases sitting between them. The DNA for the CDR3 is TGTGCCAGCATTACGGACCCTAGCACAGATACGCAGTATTTT. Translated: CASITDPSTDTQYF.

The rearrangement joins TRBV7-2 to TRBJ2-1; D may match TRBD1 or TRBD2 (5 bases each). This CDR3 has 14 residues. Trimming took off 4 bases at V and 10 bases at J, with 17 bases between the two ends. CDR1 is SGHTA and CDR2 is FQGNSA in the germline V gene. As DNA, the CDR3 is TGTGCCAGCAGCTCCGCCGGGACCTACAGGGAGCAGTTCTTC. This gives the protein CASSSAGTYREQFF.

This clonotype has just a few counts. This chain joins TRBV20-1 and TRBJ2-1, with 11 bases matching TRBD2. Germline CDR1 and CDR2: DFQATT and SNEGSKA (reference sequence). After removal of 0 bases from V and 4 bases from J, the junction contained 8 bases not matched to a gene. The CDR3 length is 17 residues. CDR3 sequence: CSARDPLAGGTYNEQFF. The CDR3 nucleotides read TGCAGTGCTAGAGACCCATTAGCGGGGGGGACGTACAATGAGCAGTTCTTC.